One and the same sample provided the 6 T cell receptor beta chains below, sequenced in a study of T cell responses to AZD1222 COVID-19 vaccine. TCRdb's table, derived via immunoSEQ multiplex PCR, lists solely in-frame clones and lacks some. Of 130,000 to 150,000 clones listed, just over 90% were seen once; the top ten hold 1.9%. Sequenced material: peripheral blood, taken 28 days after the second AZD1222 dose. These receptors were obtained from an adult who received the AZD1222 COVID-19 vaccine.

The chain links TRBV5-1 to TRBJ2-1, with TRBD2 matching over 7 bases. Trimming at V came to 0 bases and at J to 5 bases, leaving 8 bases not matched to a gene. CDR1 SGHRS and CDR2 YFSETQ come from the germline V gene. CDR3 length: 16 amino acids. The chain's CDR3 is CASSLGGGSRDNEQFF. The CDR3 DNA reads as TGCGCCAGCAGCTTGGGGGGAGGGAGTCGAGACAATGAGCAGTTCTTC.

The DNA of the CDR3 is TGTGCCAGCACCAGCTTTAGACAGGGGGCTATGTTAGGGGCCAACGTCCTGACTTTC. Translating gives CASTSFRQGAMLGANVLTF. V is TRBV27 and J is TRBJ2-6; 10 positions match TRBD1. Germline V gene data show CDR1 as MNHEY and CDR2 as SMNVEV (reference sequence). The J segment lost 4 bases and the V segment lost 7 bases, leaving 16 bases of the junction unmatched. The CDR3 length is 19 residues.

This sequence joins TRBV12-5 and TRBJ2-7; 12 nucleotides agree with TRBD2. Losses at the gene ends were 6 bases for V and 3 bases for J; bases not matched to a gene: 6. CDR1 is LGHNT, CDR2 FRNRAP, per germline. The CDR3 totals 15 residues. CDR3 sequence (DNA): TGTGCTAGTGGCCCTACTAGCGGGGGGAACTACGAGCAGTACTTC. Its translation is CASGPTSGGNYEQYF. The whole variable domain, remainder taken from reference TRBV12-5 and TRBJ2-7, is DARVTQTPRHKVTEMGQEVTMRCQPILGHNTVFWYRQTMMQGLELLAYFRNRAPLDDSGMPKDRFSAEMPDATLATLKIQPSEPRDSAVYFCASGPTSGGNYEQYFGPGTRLTVT.

The J gene is TRBJ1-3, the V gene TRBV10-2, with 7 bases matching TRBD1. The CDR3 contains 15 residues. The V gene's germline CDR1 is WSHSY and CDR2 SAAADI. V shed 6 bases and J 0 bases; nucleotides not matched to a gene: 5. CDR3 residues: CASSAGTASGNTIYF. The CDR3 DNA is TGCGCCAGCAGCGCCGGGACAGCCTCTGGAAACACCATATATTTT.

The rearrangement joins TRBV10-1 to TRBJ2-1; 8 nucleotides agree with TRBD1. Germline assignment: CDR1 WNHNN and CDR2 SYGVQD (reference sequence). This CDR3 has 15 amino acids. V was pared by 0 bases and J by 3 bases, with 1 base of the junction left unmatched. The CDR3 nucleotides read TGCGCCAGCAGTGAGTCTGGACAGGGCTACAATGAGCAGTTCTTC. Its protein is CASSESGQGYNEQFF.

This sequence joins TRBV27 and TRBJ2-7; 8 bases match TRBD2. Germline V gene data show CDR1 as MNHEY and CDR2 as SMNVEV (reference sequence). V trimming: 5 bases; J trimming: 4 bases; junction bases outside the gene matches: 10. This CDR3 comprises 15 residues. The CDR3 DNA follows: TGTGCCAGCAGTCCCCTGGGGGGCGGGAGGTACGAGCAGTACTTC. It is translated as CASSPLGGGRYEQYF.